The T cell receptor beta chain described here comes from a study of cytomegalovirus exposure and HLA in healthy donors. Study in general: Counted in an early data release were approximately 85 million unique TCRs from HLA-typed donors.

The PCR used 60 Vbeta and 13 Jbeta primers. Profiling relied on immunoSEQ multiplex PCR, and the TCRdb table lists in-frame clones only, not all of them. The data contain 100,000 to 150,000 clones, 55% to 75% of them singletons. CDR3 length: 15 amino acids. Germline V CDR1 and CDR2: SGHDT, YYEEEE. V trimming: 2 bases; J trimming: 7 bases; junction bases outside the gene matches: 9. Overall study findings and caveats: In vitro work confirmed that three CMV-associated chains recognize CMV antigens. Roughly even sequencing depth across donors was the assumption behind the presence/absence analyses.

With respect to this clone: The antigen remains unidentified.

The source of this sequence is a human donor in good health. The material sequenced was PBMCs. The V gene is TRBV5-6, the J gene TRBJ2-5, with 9 bases fitting TRBD1. The CDR3 reads CASSFLGQGMGTQYF. CDR3 sequence (DNA): TGTGCCAGCAGCTTTCTCGGACAGGGGATGGGGACCCAGTACTTC.